These 8 T cell receptor beta chains originate from one sample sequenced in a study of T cells in Graves' hyperthyroidism and ophthalmopathy. Amplification targeted TCR beta CDR3 regions from RNA transcripts. First-round RT-PCR targeting the TCR CDR3 was performed with the HTBI primer set. One entry per CDR3 protein, called by TCRdb with MiXCR from the multiplex PCR reads. Found here are approximately 690,000 distinct CDR3 sequences, more than 14% of them singletons; the top ten hold around an eighth. The source material was blood. These receptors originate from a woman between 45 and 65 years old with Graves' ophthalmopathy.

This clonotype was found a few times. V and J are TRBV5-6 and TRBJ2-4; D may be TRBD2 (7 bases). Germline values: CDR1 SGHDT, CDR2 YYEEEE. The V and J ends lost 0 bases and 0 bases respectively, with 10 bases between them. There are 16 residues in the CDR3. DNA for the CDR3: TGTGCCAGCAGCTTGGATGGGGGGGCAGCCAAAAACATTCAGTACTTC. This encodes CASSLDGGAAKNIQYF.

Regarding this clonotype: At one of its ends the junction is not consistent with the germline gene, which may arise from a read error. The rearrangement joins TRBV14 to TRBJ2-7; possible D gene TRBD1, 6 bases. CDR3 length equals 13 residues. Germline CDR1 is SGHDN and CDR2 is FVKESK. The CDR3 DNA reads TGTGCCGGCAGCCAAGAACAGGGTTACGAGCAGTACTTC. As protein: CAGSQEQGYEQYF.

The CDR3 region has the DNA TGTGCCAGCAGCCCCGGACGGCCAGGGGCCACTGGAAACACCATATATTTT. Protein: CASSPGRPGATGNTIYF. This rearrangement joins TRBV7-8 to TRBJ1-3, with D possibly being TRBD1 (6 bases). V gave up 5 bases and J gave up 2 bases, with 19 bases separating them. The V gene's germline CDR1 is SGHVS and CDR2 FQNEAQ. CDR3 length: 17 residues.

The sample holds a few counts of this clonotype. The V call is TRBV5-6, the J call TRBJ2-7, with TRBD1 matching over 7 bases. Germline V gene lookup returns CDR1 SGHDT and CDR2 YYEEEE. The CDR3 is 15 amino acids. V shed 0 bases, J shed 1 base, and the junction held 4 bases outside the gene matches. CDR3 protein: CASSLARDRSYEQYF. The CDR3 region has the DNA TGTGCCAGCAGCTTGGCTCGGGACAGATCCTACGAGCAGTACTTC.

A few counts support this clonotype. J is TRBJ2-7 and V is TRBV7-9; D call uncertain. V was trimmed by 5 bases and J by 5 bases, leaving 10 bases between them. The CDR3 loop spans 12 amino acids. Germline CDR1 is SEHNR and CDR2 is FQNEAQ (reference sequence). CDR3 DNA: TGTGCCAGCAGCCATCAAAACGACGAGCAGTACTTC. Its translation: CASSHQNDEQYF.

This clonotype was counted between two and nine times. This rearrangement joins TRBV6-1 to TRBJ1-1; D not certain. The CDR3 covers 11 residues. The V and J ends lost 5 bases and 7 bases respectively, with 8 bases between them. Looked up from germline, CDR1 is MNHNS and CDR2 is SASEGT. The CDR3 coding sequence is TGTGCCAGCAGTCAAAAGCTTGAAGCTTTCTTT. This gives the protein CASSQKLEAFF.

This clonotype was detected only a few times. This rearrangement joins TRBV30 to TRBJ2-3; possibly TRBD1 for D (7 bases). V was trimmed by 1 base and J by 2 bases, leaving 10 bases between them. Germline CDR1 GTSNPN, CDR2 SVGIG (reference sequence). The CDR3 totals 14 residues. This chain's CDR3 is CAWSARGATDTQYF. CDR3 sequence (DNA): TGTGCCTGGAGTGCCAGGGGGGCCACAGATACGCAGTATTTT.

This clonotype appeared a few times. This chain uses TRBV11-3 with TRBJ2-7; no reliable D call. Trimming removed 4 bases at V and 3 bases at J, with 10 bases between. The CDR3 loop spans 13 amino acids. Germline-derived CDR1 and CDR2 are SGHNT and YENEEA. The CDR3 reads CASSSLLFYEQYF. For the CDR3, the DNA is TGTGCCAGCAGCTCCCTGCTTTTCTACGAGCAGTACTTC.